The entry below describes one T cell receptor beta chain. What it recognizes is unknown. This entry belongs to a study of cytomegalovirus exposure and HLA in healthy donors. Study context: Among the approximately 420 donors who were genotyped, 70% to 90% fell in the genetic ancestry cluster that is associated with self-reported Caucasian donors.

Vbeta (60) and Jbeta (13) primers were used in the PCR. TCRdb's copy holds only in-frame clones and misses some; the assay was immunoSEQ multiplex PCR. This sample carries about 140,000 clones, over 65% of them seen once, and the ten largest clones take around 2.9%. V lost 6 bases to trimming and J lost 9 bases; unmatched junction nucleotides: 3. CDR1 and CDR2 (germline): MNHNS, SASEGT. This CDR3 has 14 residues. Study-level findings and limits: It was taken for granted in presence/absence analyses that sequencing depth across donors was roughly uniform.

The sequencing input was PBMCs. V is TRBV6-1 and J is TRBJ1-6; 12 nucleotides align to TRBD1. The TCR sequence derives from a female donor in good health and CMV-seronegative. CDR3 loop: CASRGTGGSSPLHF. CDR3 coding DNA: TGTGCCAGCAGGGGGACAGGGGGCAGTTCACCCCTCCACTTT.